Each of the 26 T cell receptor beta chains below was sequenced from the same sample in a study. In TCRdb, the RT-PCR reads were re-called with MiXCR into one record per CDR3 protein. This table has more than 550,000 distinct CDR3 sequences, approximately 15% appearing once. The sequenced sample consisted of memory CD4+ T cells from blood. These receptors came from a female donor in good health, serving as a healthy control.

This clonotype was detected ten times or more. The rearrangement uses TRBV11-2 and TRBJ1-4; 9 bases agree with TRBD1. V dropped 6 bases and J dropped 6; count of bases not matched to a gene: 5. CDR1 is SGHAT, CDR2 FQNNGV, per germline. The length of the CDR3 is 14 residues. The CDR3 region is CASSRRTGDEKLFF. The CDR3 DNA reads as TGTGCCAGCAGTCGGAGGACAGGGGATGAAAAACTGTTTTTT.

Many counts were recorded for this clonotype. The chain uses TRBV5-8 and TRBJ2-1, with D maybe TRBD1 (6 bases). This CDR3 has 15 amino acids. V lost 1 base and J 4 bases, leaving 12 bases between the germline ends. The germline V gene encodes CDR1 SGHTS and CDR2 YDEGEE. The chain's CDR3 is CASSLRGKGYNEQFF. The CDR3 DNA follows: TGTGCCAGCAGCTTGAGGGGGAAGGGGTACAATGAGCAGTTCTTC.

Only a few counts were recorded for this clonotype. The chain employs TRBV7-3 and TRBJ2-5; the match to TRBD2 covers 12 bases. Germline V gene data show CDR1 as SGHTA and CDR2 as FQGTGA. CDR3 length: 18 residues. The V segment lost 5 bases and the J segment 5 bases; nucleotides outside the gene matches: 15. This CDR3 is CASSRGTSGRAGFETQYF. The CDR3 coding sequence is TGTGCCAGCAGCCGTGGGACTAGCGGGCGAGCGGGTTTCGAGACCCAGTACTTC.

This clonotype has a count of ten or more. V usage is TRBV29-1 and J usage is TRBJ2-5, with TRBD2 as a possible D gene (6 bases). Germline CDR1 and CDR2: SQVTM and ANQGSEA. This CDR3 is built from 13 residues. Trimming removed 3 bases at V and 6 bases at J, with 14 bases between. CDR3 bases: TGCAGCGTTGATGGGGGGAATCGGCAGACCCAGTACTTC. Its translation is CSVDGGNRQTQYF.

V usage is TRBV3-1 and J usage is TRBJ1-3, with TRBD1 identical over 7 bases. Germline trimming cut 4 bases from V and 2 bases from J; bases unmatched to any gene: 8. This CDR3 region has 16 residues. From germline, CDR1 is LGHDT and CDR2 YNNKEL (reference sequence). The CDR3 loop is CASSPTGEGAGNTIYF. CDR3 coding DNA: TGTGCCAGCAGCCCCACAGGGGAGGGGGCTGGAAACACCATATATTTT.

In this sample, this clonotype turned up a few times. The chain uses TRBV6-1 and TRBJ1-2, with unresolved D. The CDR3 covers 13 residues. Per the germline V gene, CDR1 is MNHNS and CDR2 is SASEGT. With 7 bases removed from V and 4 bases from J, the gap between germline ends came to 13 bases. CDR3 sequence reads: CASKDTTLYGYTF. The CDR3 region has the DNA TGTGCCAGCAAAGATACAACTCTCTATGGCTACACCTTC.

This clonotype was seen at least ten times. DNA of the CDR3: TGTGCCAGCAGTGAAATGAGACAGGGGTTAATTCAGCCCCAGCATTTT. Translated, it gives CASSEMRQGLIQPQHF. The chain joins TRBV6-1 to TRBJ1-5; 8 bases line up with TRBD1. The trim removed 2 bases at V and 6 bases at J, leaving 9 bases unmatched. The CDR3 has 16 residues. The germline CDR1 and CDR2 sequences are MNHNS and SASEGT.

The chain carries TRBV11-3 and TRBJ2-3; no definite D call. The V gene's germline CDR1 is SGHNT and CDR2 YENEEA. V was clipped by 4 bases and J by 6 bases, with 17 bases between them. The CDR3 has 15 residues. The CDR3: CASSSNALSSDTQYF. CDR3 bases: TGTGCCAGCAGCTCAAATGCCCTTAGCTCGGATACGCAGTATTTT.

At least ten counts were recorded for this clonotype. The chain joins TRBV10-3 to TRBJ1-1; D might be TRBD1 (6 bases). The CDR3 sequence is 13 residues long. The germline V gene has CDR1 ENHRY and CDR2 SYGVKD. V lost 11 bases, J lost 4 bases, and 17 bases lay in between. The CDR3 sequence is CAVGQGLSTEAFF. As DNA, the CDR3 is TGTGCCGTCGGCCAGGGGCTGAGCACTGAAGCTTTCTTT.

This clonotype came up many times. Germline is not matched at one junction end, which may reflect a read error. This rearrangement joins TRBV5-1 to TRBJ1-1, with 8 bases fitting TRBD1. The germline gives CDR1 SGHRS, CDR2 YFSETQ. The CDR3 totals 13 residues. CDR3 DNA sequence: TGTGCCAGCAGTTTCACAGGGGGCACTGAAGCTTTCTTT. Amino acid sequence: CASSFTGGTEAFF.

This clonotype was recorded only once. The chain combines TRBV4-2 with TRBJ2-7; either TRBD1 or TRBD2 may fit D (5 bases each). CDR3 length equals 15 residues. V dropped 3 bases and J dropped 6 bases, with 18 bases sitting between them. The germline gives CDR1 LGHNA, CDR2 YNFKEQ. This CDR3 is CASSQPLGAAGEQYF. In nucleotides, the CDR3 is TGTGCCAGCAGCCAGCCCCTAGGGGCCGCGGGCGAGCAGTACTTC.

The J gene is TRBJ2-7, the V gene TRBV7-2; unclear D gene. The CDR3 runs to 14 residues. The V gene's germline CDR1 is SGHTA and CDR2 FQGNSA. The V and J ends lost 4 bases and 5 bases respectively, with 15 bases between them. CDR3 nucleotides: TGTGCCAGCAGCTCCTCGGCCTTACCACACGAGCAGTACTTC. As protein: CASSSSALPHEQYF. Looking up the rest from reference TRBV7-2 and TRBJ2-7 gives the full variable domain: GAGVSQSPSNKVTEKGKDVELRCDPISGHTALYWYRQSLGQGLEFLIYFQGNSAPDKSGLPSDRFSAERTGGSVSTLTIQRTQQEDSAVYLCASSSSALPHEQYFGPGTRLTVT.

A few counts support this clonotype. The gene calls are TRBV2 and TRBJ1-2; D not resolved. Germline V gene data show CDR1 as SNHLY and CDR2 as FYNNEI. V lost 8 bases, J lost 3 bases, and 10 bases lay in between. This CDR3 is built from 12 residues. The CDR3 DNA reads TGTGCCAGCCTTTCGGAATACTATGGCTACACCTTC. Its protein is CASLSEYYGYTF.

The chain couples TRBV7-2 to TRBJ2-7; 9 nucleotides align to TRBD2. The J segment lost 4 bases and the V segment lost 6 bases, leaving 10 bases of the junction unmatched. The CDR3 spans 15 residues. CDR1 SGHTA and CDR2 FQGNSA come from the germline V gene. The DNA for the CDR3 is TGTGCCAGCAGGGAGTCTAGCGGGGATGGGTACGAGCAGTACTTC. Translating it yields CASRESSGDGYEQYF.

The sample holds a few counts of this clonotype. The genes are TRBV6-5 and TRBJ2-1; 9 nucleotides align to TRBD1. V was clipped by 2 bases and J by 10 bases; unmatched bases: 3. Germline lookup yields CDR1 MNHEY and CDR2 SVGAGI. The CDR3 is made up of 13 amino acids. The CDR3 is CASSYTGGAEQFF. The CDR3 DNA reads as TGTGCCAGCAGTTACACAGGGGGCGCGGAGCAGTTCTTC.

The sample holds a few counts of this clonotype. The V gene is TRBV7-2, the J gene TRBJ2-1, with a tentative D call TRBD2 (7 bases). There are 17 residues in the CDR3. V was cut by 5 bases and J by 2 bases, with 19 bases left in between. Per germline, CDR1 SGHTA and CDR2 FQGNSA. In DNA, the CDR3 is TGTGCCAGCAGCCCGAAGGGGGGGGGGCCCACCTACAATGAGCAGTTCTTC. This translates into CASSPKGGGPTYNEQFF.

This clonotype has a handful of counts. This chain joins TRBV2 and TRBJ2-1, with D perhaps TRBD1 (6 bases). Trimming removed 7 bases at V and 12 bases at J, with 16 bases between. The CDR3 loop spans 12 amino acids. Germline V gene sequence: CDR1 SNHLY, CDR2 FYNNEI. CDR3 region: CASTTTGSTQFF. In DNA form, the CDR3 reads TGTGCCAGCACCACAACAGGGTCGACGCAGTTCTTC.

CDR3 nucleotide sequence: TGCAGTGCTTACAGGGAGGGTCACACCGGGGAGCTGTTTTTT. Amino acid sequence: CSAYREGHTGELFF. This chain connects TRBV20-1 to TRBJ2-2; D is perhaps TRBD2 (7 bases). The germline V gene encodes CDR1 DFQATT and CDR2 SNEGSKA (reference sequence). The CDR3 runs to 14 residues. V gave up 5 bases and J gave up 3 bases, with 13 bases separating them.

The CDR3 DNA sequence: TGTGCCACAACCGGGACCAATAATTCACCCCTCCACTTT. It yields the protein CATTGTNNSPLHF. The chain joins TRBV6-5 to TRBJ1-6, with D perhaps TRBD1 (5 bases). V was shortened by 10 bases and J by 5 bases, with 12 bases between the two germline ends. The CDR3 has 13 residues. The V gene's germline CDR1 is MNHEY and CDR2 SVGAGI.

The V gene is TRBV4-2, the J gene TRBJ1-2, with D hard to call. Germline V gene lookup returns CDR1 LGHNA and CDR2 YNFKEQ. The CDR3 runs 14 residues. V lost 2 bases, J lost 0 bases, and 7 bases lay in between. The CDR3 nucleotides read TGTGCCAGCAGCCAACGGACGGCTAACTATGGCTACACCTTC. This translates into CASSQRTANYGYTF.

Comment on this clonotype: Since a much larger clone is just one base distant, this may be a read error. The chain has TRBV29-1 and TRBJ2-5; D could derive from TRBD1 or TRBD2 (5 bases each). The germline gives CDR1 SQVTM, CDR2 ANQGSEA. The CDR3 extends over 12 amino acids. The V gene lost 8 bases and the J gene lost 5 bases, with 15 bases spanning the gap. CDR3 sequence: CSYRMGVETQYF. As DNA, the CDR3 is TGCAGCTATAGGATGGGGGTGGAGACCCAGTACTTC.

The V gene is TRBV5-1, the J gene TRBJ2-7, with 8 bases aligning to TRBD2. CDR3 length: 16 amino acids. V was clipped by 0 bases and J by 0 bases; unmatched bases: 5. CDR1 and CDR2 from the germline V gene are SGHRS and YFSETQ. CDR3 in amino acids: CASSLEASGHSYEQYF. The DNA of the CDR3 is TGCGCCAGCAGCTTGGAGGCTAGCGGGCACTCCTACGAGCAGTACTTC.

This clonotype was recorded many times. The chain employs TRBV7-2 and TRBJ2-7, with D tentatively TRBD2 (6 bases). V dropped 2 bases and J dropped 0 bases, with 14 bases sitting between them. The germline gives CDR1 SGHTA, CDR2 FQGNSA. The CDR3 is made up of 16 amino acids. The CDR3 loop is CASSLFGGLNSYEQYF. In DNA, the CDR3 is TGTGCCAGCAGCTTATTCGGGGGTCTTAACTCCTACGAGCAGTACTTC.

Ten or more counts support this clonotype. The junction does not match germline at one end; this may be a read error. This chain connects TRBV5-5 to TRBJ2-2; D is possibly TRBD1 (5 bases). CDR1 and CDR2 (germline): SGHKS, YYEKEE (reference sequence). CDR3 length: 13 amino acids. This CDR3 is CASSLGPTGELFF. The CDR3, as DNA: TGCGCCAGCAGCTTGGGGCCCACCGGGGAGCTGTTTTTT.

This clonotype was found many times. The V and J genes are TRBV6-5 and TRBJ2-2; D ambiguous. There are 15 residues in the CDR3. CDR1 MNHEY and CDR2 SVGAGI come from the germline V gene. Between the trimmed V and J ends, which lost 2 bases and 4 bases, there was a span of 11 bases. CDR3: CASSYLVKGTGELFF. The CDR3 bases are TGTGCCAGCAGTTACCTGGTTAAGGGCACCGGGGAGCTGTTTTTT.

This clonotype was seen only a few times. The chain links TRBV20-1 to TRBJ2-7; 9 bases agree with TRBD1. This CDR3 has 14 amino acids. V lost 4 bases to trimming and J lost 1 base; unmatched junction nucleotides: 5. CDR1 is DFQATT, CDR2 SNEGSKA, per germline (reference sequence). The CDR3 nucleotides read TGCAGTGCTACCGGACAGGGGATATCCTACGAGCAGTACTTC. This sequence encodes CSATGQGISYEQYF.